These 10 T cell receptor beta chains share one sample of origin, sequenced in a study of blood T cell repertoires in COVID-19 (dated by TCRdb to 2018 to 2020). Library prep was done by the immunoSEQ multiplex PCR assay. As stored in TCRdb, this immuneACCESS dataset retains in-frame rearrangements with V and J assigned. A fraction of the clones does not appear; measured against another copy, unresolved V genes explain less than half of the discrepancy, and the remainder lacks a known reason. The sample table records 180,000 or so clones; roughly four fifths of these occur just once. The top ten hold around 10% of the sample. Sequenced: PBMCs or T cells enriched from blood (not recorded which). The receptor set was obtained from a man aged 45 to 65 who had recovered from COVID-19.

The J gene is TRBJ2-2, the V gene TRBV19, with D possibly TRBD1 on 6 matching bases. The CDR3 totals 15 residues. V gave up 5 bases and J gave up 4 bases, with 14 bases separating them. Germline values: CDR1 LNHDA, CDR2 SQIVND (reference sequence). CDR3 residues: CASSFQGSATGELFF. The CDR3 nucleotides read TGTGCCAGTAGTTTTCAGGGGAGTGCCACCGGGGAGCTGTTTTTT.

This clone was recorded at least ten times. A read error may account for a junction end that differs from germline. The CDR3 bases are TGTGCCAGCAGCGAAGGGACAGGGAATTCACCCCTCCACTTT. This codes for CASSEGTGNSPLHF. The chain links TRBV2 to TRBJ1-6; TRBD1 aligns across 9 bases. Germline-derived CDR1 and CDR2 are SNHLY and FYNNEI. The CDR3 loop spans 14 amino acids.

The chain joins TRBV28 to TRBJ1-1; maybe TRBD1 (5 bases). The V gene lost 7 bases and the J gene lost 5 bases, with 17 bases spanning the gap. CDR1 and CDR2 (germline): MDHEN, SYDVKM. This CDR3 region has 14 residues. The CDR3 loop reads CASTFSQGWTEAFF. The CDR3 DNA sequence: TGTGCCAGCACTTTTAGCCAGGGTTGGACTGAAGCTTTCTTT.

The rearrangement links TRBV15 to TRBJ2-5; 9 bases align to TRBD2. The V and J ends lost 3 bases and 5 bases, in that order; junction bases with no gene match: 7. Germline lookup yields CDR1 LNHNV and CDR2 YYDKDF (reference sequence). The CDR3 is 15 residues long. CDR3 protein: CATSRDRLAAETQYF. CDR3 bases: TGTGCCACCAGCAGGGACAGACTAGCGGCGGAGACCCAGTACTTC.

The rearrangement uses TRBV6-5 and TRBJ2-1; the match to TRBD1 covers 7 bases. The germline V gene has CDR1 MNHEY and CDR2 SVGAGI. The V and J ends lost 7 bases and 5 bases, in that order; junction bases with no gene match: 5. The CDR3 totals 13 residues. The CDR3 spells CASNSGQNNEQFF. DNA for the CDR3: TGTGCCAGCAACTCGGGACAGAACAATGAGCAGTTCTTC.

Of note for this clone: A much larger clone differs by one base, so this may be a read error. Other nucleotide sequences from this sample produce the same CDR3. The rearrangement links TRBV29-1 to TRBJ2-1; D gene uncertain. Trimming took off 5 bases at V and 0 bases at J, with 11 bases between the two ends. The CDR3 is 14 amino acids. Germline-derived CDR1 and CDR2 are SQVTM and ANQGSEA. CDR3 coding DNA: TGCAGCGTTCCAGTATTTAACTCCTACAATGAGCAGTTCTTC. Translating gives CSVPVFNSYNEQFF.

The rearrangement uses TRBV5-1 and TRBJ2-3, with a weak D call TRBD1 (5 bases). The germline V gene has CDR1 SGHRS and CDR2 YFSETQ. Trimming shortened V by 3 bases and J by 2 bases, and 19 bases separated the two germline ends. The CDR3 runs 17 residues. CDR3 bases: TGCGCCAGCAGCTATGGCCTAAGGGCAGGGTCCACAGATACGCAGTATTTT. Amino acids: CASSYGLRAGSTDTQYF.

The CDR3 DNA is TGTGCCAGCAGTTACTCGGGACTAGCGGGAGTCTACGAGCAGTACTTC. Translating gives CASSYSGLAGVYEQYF. This chain connects TRBV6-5 to TRBJ2-7; the match to TRBD2 covers 14 bases. Trimming took 0 bases from V and 3 from J; bases not matched to a gene: 1. This CDR3 spans 16 amino acids. CDR1 and CDR2 (germline): MNHEY, SVGAGI.

This clone has a single count. The rearrangement links TRBV19 to TRBJ2-7, with 10 bases identical to TRBD2. The CDR3 consists of 16 residues. CDR1 is LNHDA, CDR2 SQIVND, per germline (reference sequence). V was pared by 0 bases and J by 4 bases, with 6 bases of the junction left unmatched. CDR3 nucleotide sequence: TGTGCCAGTAGTATAGATCAACTAGCGGGGACATACGAGCAGTACTTC. It codes for CASSIDQLAGTYEQYF.

The CDR3 region is CASSYKSRGETQYF. CDR3 nucleotide sequence: TGTGCCAGTAGTTATAAGTCGCGAGGAGAGACCCAGTACTTC. The chain joins TRBV19 to TRBJ2-5, with D hard to call. Germline V gives CDR1 LNHDA, CDR2 SQIVND (reference sequence). The CDR3 has 14 amino acids. V was shortened by 5 bases and J by 4 bases, with 14 bases between the two germline ends. Full variable domain (rest looked up from reference TRBV19 and TRBJ2-5): DGGITQSPKYLFRKEGQNVTLSCEQNLNHDAMYWYRQDPGQGLRLIYYSQIVNDFQKGDIAEGYSVSREKKESFPLTVTSAQKNPTAFYLCASSYKSRGETQYFGPGTRLLVL.